Sequencing of this T cell receptor beta chain was carried out in a study of blood T cell repertoires in COVID-19. The authors' processing: Reference gene primers were amplified, and this amplification served to estimate nucleated cell counts. Measured with immunoSEQ multiplex PCR; TCRdb has only the in-frame clones, and not every one. V, J and clone size reflect that table, while D and trimming were determined from the DNA. The sample lists approximately 110,000 clones; 85% were seen once. CDR1 and CDR2 from the germline V gene are SSHAT and FNYEAQ (reference sequence). The V segment lost 5 bases and the J segment 7 bases; nucleotides outside the gene matches: 6. The CDR3 is made up of 15 amino acids.

The rearrangement links TRBV7-7 to TRBJ2-1; the match to TRBD2 covers 12 bases. The TCR was taken from a human donor in a cohort sampled during active COVID-19. The specimen sequenced was peripheral blood. The CDR3 DNA sequence: TGTGCCAGCAGCCAGTCTAGCGGGGGGGGAAATGAGCAGTTCTTC. Its translation is CASSQSSGGGNEQFF.